This TCR beta chain was found in a study of blood T cell repertoires in COVID-19. Germline CDR1 is WSHSY and CDR2 is SAAADI. V lost 3 bases, J lost 2 bases, and 9 bases lay in between. The CDR3 has 14 amino acids. TCRdb's table, derived via immunoSEQ multiplex PCR, lists solely in-frame clones and lacks some. The sample lists tens of thousands of clones, 89% seen once, with under 5.5% in the top ten. Material: peripheral blood. The source is a man in his fifties or sixties with COVID-19, enrolled during active disease. This chain links TRBV10-2 with TRBJ2-3; D might be TRBD2 (6 bases). CDR3 in amino acids: CASSDGGNTDTQYF. CDR3 DNA: TGCGCCAGCAGTGACGGCGGGAACACAGATACGCAGTATTTT.